The following is a T cell receptor beta chain sequence with its context. The antigen remains unidentified. Individuals with ophthalmopathy presented a Clinical Activity Score of at least 3, a NOSPECS grade of at least 4 and a duration under 3 months. Diagnosis relied on clinical symptoms, serum thyroxine and TRAb, thyroid ultrasound and orbital computed tomography. Per the germline V gene, CDR1 is MNHNS and CDR2 is SASEGT. The CDR3 consists of 14 residues. V was shortened by 4 bases and J by 3 bases, with 13 bases between the two germline ends. The sample originates from a study of T cells in Graves' hyperthyroidism and ophthalmopathy. For the study at large: Peripheral blood was obtained at initial diagnosis, preceding any treatment. Regarding the study as a whole: Onset of ophthalmopathy came a median approximately 6.8 months after the model predicted it.

TCR beta CDR3 sequences were amplified from RNA transcripts. The HTBI primer set drove a first-round RT-PCR of the TCR CDR3. TCRdb re-analysed the multiplex PCR reads in MiXCR, keeping a single row per CDR3 protein. Found here are 250,000 to 350,000 distinct CDR3 sequences, roughly 22% of them singletons; the top ten hold 50% to 75%. This TCR derives from a man aged 25-45 years with Graves' ophthalmopathy. The genes are TRBV6-1 and TRBJ2-7, with D tentatively TRBD1 (6 bases). Specimen: blood. CDR3 loop: CASSVRDNLYEQYF. The CDR3 DNA is TGTGCCAGCAGTGTGAGGGACAACCTCTACGAGCAGTACTTC.